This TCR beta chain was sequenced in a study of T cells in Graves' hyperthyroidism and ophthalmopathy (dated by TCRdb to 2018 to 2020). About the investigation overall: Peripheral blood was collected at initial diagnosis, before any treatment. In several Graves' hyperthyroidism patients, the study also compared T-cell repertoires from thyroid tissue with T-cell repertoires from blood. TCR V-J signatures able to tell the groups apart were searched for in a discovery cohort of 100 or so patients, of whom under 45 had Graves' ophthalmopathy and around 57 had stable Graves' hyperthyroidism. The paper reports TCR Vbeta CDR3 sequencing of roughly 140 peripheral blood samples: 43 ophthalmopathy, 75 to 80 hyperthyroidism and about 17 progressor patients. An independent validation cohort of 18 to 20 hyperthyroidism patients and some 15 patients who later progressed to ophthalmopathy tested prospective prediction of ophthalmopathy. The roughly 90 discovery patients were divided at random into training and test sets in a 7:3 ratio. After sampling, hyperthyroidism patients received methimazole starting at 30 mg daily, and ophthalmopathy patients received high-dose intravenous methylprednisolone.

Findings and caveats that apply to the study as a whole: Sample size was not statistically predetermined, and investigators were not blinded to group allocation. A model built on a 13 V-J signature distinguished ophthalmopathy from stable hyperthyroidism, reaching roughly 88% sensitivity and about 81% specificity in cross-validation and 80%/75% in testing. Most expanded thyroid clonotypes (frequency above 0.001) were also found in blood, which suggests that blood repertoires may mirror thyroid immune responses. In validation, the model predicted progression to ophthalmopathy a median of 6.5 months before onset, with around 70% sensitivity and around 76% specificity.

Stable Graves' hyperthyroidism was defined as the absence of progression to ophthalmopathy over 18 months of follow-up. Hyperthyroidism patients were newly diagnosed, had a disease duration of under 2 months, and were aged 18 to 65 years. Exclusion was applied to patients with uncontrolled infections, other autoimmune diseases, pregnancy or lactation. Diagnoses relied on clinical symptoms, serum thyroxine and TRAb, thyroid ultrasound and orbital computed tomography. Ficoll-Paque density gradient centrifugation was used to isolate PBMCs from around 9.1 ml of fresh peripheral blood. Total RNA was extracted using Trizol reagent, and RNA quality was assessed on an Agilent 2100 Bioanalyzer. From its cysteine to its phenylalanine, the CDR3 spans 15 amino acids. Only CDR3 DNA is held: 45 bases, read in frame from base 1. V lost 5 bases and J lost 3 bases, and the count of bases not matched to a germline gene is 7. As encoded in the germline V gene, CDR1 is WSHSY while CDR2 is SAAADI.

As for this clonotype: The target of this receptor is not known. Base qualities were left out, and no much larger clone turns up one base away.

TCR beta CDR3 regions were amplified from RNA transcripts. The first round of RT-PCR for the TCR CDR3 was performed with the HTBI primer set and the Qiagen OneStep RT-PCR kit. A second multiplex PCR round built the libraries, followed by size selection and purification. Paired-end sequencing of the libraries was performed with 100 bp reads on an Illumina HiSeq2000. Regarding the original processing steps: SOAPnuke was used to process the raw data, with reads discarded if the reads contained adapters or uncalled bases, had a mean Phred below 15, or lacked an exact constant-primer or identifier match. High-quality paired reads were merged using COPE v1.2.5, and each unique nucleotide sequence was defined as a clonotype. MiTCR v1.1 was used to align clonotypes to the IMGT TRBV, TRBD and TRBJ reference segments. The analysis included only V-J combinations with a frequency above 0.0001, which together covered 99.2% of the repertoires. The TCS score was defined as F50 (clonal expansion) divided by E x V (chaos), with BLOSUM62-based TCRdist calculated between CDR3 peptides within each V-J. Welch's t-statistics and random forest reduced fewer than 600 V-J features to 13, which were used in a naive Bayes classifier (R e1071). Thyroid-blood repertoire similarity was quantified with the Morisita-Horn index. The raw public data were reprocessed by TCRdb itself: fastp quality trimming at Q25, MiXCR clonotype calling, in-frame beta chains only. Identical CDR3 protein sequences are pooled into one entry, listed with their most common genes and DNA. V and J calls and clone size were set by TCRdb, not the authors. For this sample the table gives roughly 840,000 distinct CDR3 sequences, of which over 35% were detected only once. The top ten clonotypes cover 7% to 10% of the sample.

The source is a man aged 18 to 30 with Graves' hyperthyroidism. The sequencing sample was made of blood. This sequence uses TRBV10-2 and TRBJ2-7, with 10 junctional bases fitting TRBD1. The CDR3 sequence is CASSKGGTGVYEQYF. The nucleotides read TGCGCCAGCAGTAAGGGTGGGACAGGGGTCTACGAGCAGTACTTC.